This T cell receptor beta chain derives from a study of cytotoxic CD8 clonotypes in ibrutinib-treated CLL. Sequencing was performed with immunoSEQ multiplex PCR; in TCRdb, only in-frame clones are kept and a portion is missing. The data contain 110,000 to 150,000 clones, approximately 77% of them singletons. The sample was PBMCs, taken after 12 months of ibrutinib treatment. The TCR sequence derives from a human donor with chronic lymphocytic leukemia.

CDR3 in amino acids: CASSDWGARYEQYF. CDR3 sequence (DNA): TGTGCCAGCAGTGATTGGGGGGCTCGGTACGAGCAGTACTTC. The rearrangement links TRBV6-1 to TRBJ2-7; D is perhaps TRBD1 or TRBD2 (6 bases each). CDR3 length: 14 amino acids. Trimming pared 3 bases from V and 4 bases from J, leaving 13 bases between. Germline V gene sequence: CDR1 MNHNS, CDR2 SASEGT.